This T cell receptor (beta chain) was recorded in a study of control samples from healthy donors and cancer patients. TCRdb's copy holds only in-frame clones and misses some; the assay was immunoSEQ multiplex PCR. The sample holds about 170,000 clones; about 90% are singletons and the top ten take about 12%. This CDR3 is built from 17 residues. Germline V gives CDR1 SEHNR, CDR2 FQNEAQ (reference sequence). The ends lost 5 bases at V and 3 bases at J; junction bases unmatched: 8. Material: blood. The V and J genes are TRBV7-9 and TRBJ2-1; 12 nucleotides agree with TRBD2. The source is a man aged 30 to 39 in good health. The CDR3 DNA reads as TGTGCCAGCAGCCAATCCACTAGCGGGAGGCTCTACAATGAGCAGTTCTTC. It codes for CASSQSTSGRLYNEQFF. Filled out from reference TRBV7-9 and TRBJ2-1, the complete variable domain reads DTGVSQNPRHKITKRGQNVTFRCDPISEHNRLYWYRQTLGQGPEFLTYFQNEAQLEKSRLLSDRFSAERPKGSFSTLEIQRTEQGDSAMYLCASSQSTSGRLYNEQFFGPGTRLTVL.